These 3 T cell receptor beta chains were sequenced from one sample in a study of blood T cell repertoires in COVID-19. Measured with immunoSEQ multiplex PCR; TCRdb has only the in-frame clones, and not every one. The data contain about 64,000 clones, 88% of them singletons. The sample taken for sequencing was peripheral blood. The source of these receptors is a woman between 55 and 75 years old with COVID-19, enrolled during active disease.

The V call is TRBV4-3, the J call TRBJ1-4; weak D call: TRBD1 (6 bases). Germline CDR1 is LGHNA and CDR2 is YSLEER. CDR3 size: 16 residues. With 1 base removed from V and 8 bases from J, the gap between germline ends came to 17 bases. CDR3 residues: CASSQGLRGGQEKLFF. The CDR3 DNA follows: TGCGCCAGCAGCCAAGGACTCCGGGGGGGGCAAGAAAAACTGTTTTTT.

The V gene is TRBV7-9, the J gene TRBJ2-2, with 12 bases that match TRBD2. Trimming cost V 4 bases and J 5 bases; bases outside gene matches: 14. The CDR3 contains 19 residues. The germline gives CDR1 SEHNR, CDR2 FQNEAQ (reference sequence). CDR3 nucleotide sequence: TGTGCCAGCAGCTCAGCCTGGACTAGCGGGATTGCTGGGACCGGGGAGCTGTTTTTT. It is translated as CASSSAWTSGIAGTGELFF.

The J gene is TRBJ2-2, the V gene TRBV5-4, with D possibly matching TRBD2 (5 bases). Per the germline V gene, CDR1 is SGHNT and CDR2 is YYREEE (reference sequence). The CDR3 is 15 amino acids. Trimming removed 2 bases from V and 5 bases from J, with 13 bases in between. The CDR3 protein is CASSFKVGSTGELFF. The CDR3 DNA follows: TGTGCCAGCAGCTTTAAGGTGGGGAGTACCGGGGAGCTGTTTTTT.